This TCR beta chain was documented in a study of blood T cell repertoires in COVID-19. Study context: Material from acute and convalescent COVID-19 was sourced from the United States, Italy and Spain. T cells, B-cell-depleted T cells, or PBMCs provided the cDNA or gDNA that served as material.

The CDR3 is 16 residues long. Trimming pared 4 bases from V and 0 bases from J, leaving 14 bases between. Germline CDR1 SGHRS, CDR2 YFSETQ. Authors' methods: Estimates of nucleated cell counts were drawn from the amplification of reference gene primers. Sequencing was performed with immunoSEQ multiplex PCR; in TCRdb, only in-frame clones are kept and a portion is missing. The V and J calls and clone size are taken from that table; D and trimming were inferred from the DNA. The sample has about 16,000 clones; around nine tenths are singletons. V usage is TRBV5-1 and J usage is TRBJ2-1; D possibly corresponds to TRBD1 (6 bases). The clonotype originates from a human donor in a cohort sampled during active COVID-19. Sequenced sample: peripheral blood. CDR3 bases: TGCGCCAGCAGCCCTCATACAGGGAGCTCCTACAATGAGCAGTTCTTC. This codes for CASSPHTGSSYNEQFF.